This T cell receptor (beta chain) was sequenced during a study of CD8+CD57+ T cells in acquired aplastic anemia. Study context: An average of around 3.5 ug of DNA was obtained from sorted CD4+ and CD8+ cells. Study observations and caveats: Patients and controls were not found to differ significantly in CD8+ Simpson's diversity. Patients shared 25 to 35 CD8+ CDR3 sequences with controls.

Worth noting for this clonotype: The target antigen is unknown. The germline gene is not matched at one end of the junction; a read error may be the cause.

TCR beta VDJ and CDR3 were profiled, and genomic DNA was the template. TCRdb analysed the reads with MiXCR anew, one entry per CDR3 protein. The sample carries hundreds of thousands of distinct CDR3 sequences, 65% to 80% recorded once. Per germline, CDR1 SGDLS and CDR2 YYNGEE. The length of the CDR3 is 14 residues. Sequenced sample: sorted CD4+, CD8+, or CD8+CD57+ T cells (not recorded which) from PBMCs. The chain joins TRBV9 to TRBJ1-1; D is undetermined. The receptor comes from a human donor in good health, serving as a control. The CDR3 here is CASSPGRGRRLHLF. The CDR3 DNA reads as TGTGCCAGCAGCCCCGGACGGGGAAGAAGGCTACACCTCTTT.